This entry describes one TCR beta chain. Its antigen is as yet unknown. CDR3 length equals 12 residues. The V gene's germline CDR1 is ENHRY and CDR2 SYGVKD. V was clipped by 5 bases and J by 9 bases, with 11 bases between them. The record originates from a study of T cell responses to AZD1222 COVID-19 vaccine. Whole-study findings and limits: Seropositive status at baseline applied to only a handful of AZD1222 recipients. Females made up more of the donors, who were largely white British, and clonal diversity may have come out too low.

Profiling relied on immunoSEQ multiplex PCR, and the TCRdb table lists in-frame clones only, not all of them. The sample holds about 150,000 clones, about 89% seen once. The rearrangement joins TRBV10-3 to TRBJ1-5; a possible D gene is TRBD1 (6 bases). The sample in question was peripheral blood, obtained 28 days after the second AZD1222 dose. This receptor was taken from an adult who received the AZD1222 COVID-19 vaccine. The CDR3 protein is CAISTGLGPQHF. CDR3 DNA: TGTGCCATCAGTACAGGGTTGGGGCCCCAGCATTTT.